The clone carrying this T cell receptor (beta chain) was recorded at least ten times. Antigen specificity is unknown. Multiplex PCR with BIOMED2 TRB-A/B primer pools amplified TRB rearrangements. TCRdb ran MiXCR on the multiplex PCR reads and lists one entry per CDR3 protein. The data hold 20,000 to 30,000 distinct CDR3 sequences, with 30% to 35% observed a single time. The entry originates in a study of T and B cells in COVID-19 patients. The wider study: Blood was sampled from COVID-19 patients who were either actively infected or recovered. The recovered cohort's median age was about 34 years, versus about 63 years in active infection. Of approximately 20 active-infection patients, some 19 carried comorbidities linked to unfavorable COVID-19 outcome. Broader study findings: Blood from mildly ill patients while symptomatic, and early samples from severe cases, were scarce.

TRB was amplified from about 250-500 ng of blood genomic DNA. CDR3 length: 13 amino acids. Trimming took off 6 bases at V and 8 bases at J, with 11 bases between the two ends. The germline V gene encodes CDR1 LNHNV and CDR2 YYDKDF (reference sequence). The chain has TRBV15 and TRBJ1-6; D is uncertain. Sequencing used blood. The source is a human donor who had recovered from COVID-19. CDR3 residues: CATSRILDSPLHF. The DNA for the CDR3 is TGTGCCACCAGTAGGATACTCGATTCACCCCTCCACTTT.